This record covers a single T cell receptor (beta chain). The table lists this clonotype with many counts. Which antigen it targets is not known. No per-base quality is available; no much larger clone lies one base away. This record comes from a study of T cells in Graves' hyperthyroidism and ophthalmopathy (dated by TCRdb to about 2019). The study in broad terms: Peripheral blood samples were taken at the time of initial diagnosis, prior to any treatment. Thyroid tissue and blood T-cell repertoires from about six Graves' hyperthyroidism patients were also compared in the study. According to the paper, TCR Vbeta CDR3 sequencing was carried out on roughly 130 peripheral blood samples, which came from 40 to 45 ophthalmopathy, 75 or so hyperthyroidism and around 17 progressor patients. TCR V-J signatures able to tell the groups apart were searched for in a discovery cohort of around 95 patients, of whom fewer than 45 had Graves' ophthalmopathy and around 57 had stable Graves' hyperthyroidism. For training and testing, the 80 to 100 patients in the discovery cohort were randomly divided in a 7:3 ratio. Prospective prediction of ophthalmopathy was tested in an independent validation cohort consisting of about 19 hyperthyroidism patients and around 16 patients who later progressed to ophthalmopathy. After sampling, hyperthyroidism patients received methimazole starting at 30 mg daily, and ophthalmopathy patients received high-dose intravenous methylprednisolone.

Stable Graves' hyperthyroidism was defined as the absence of progression to ophthalmopathy over 18 months of follow-up. The hyperthyroidism patients were between 18 and 65 years old and newly diagnosed, with a disease duration of less than 2 months. Exclusion was applied to patients with uncontrolled infections, other autoimmune diseases, pregnancy or lactation. Clinical symptoms, serum thyroxine and TRAb, thyroid ultrasound, and orbital computed tomography formed the basis for the diagnoses. Ficoll-Paque density gradient centrifugation was used to isolate PBMCs from approximately 10 ml of fresh peripheral blood. Total RNA was extracted using Trizol reagent, and RNA quality was assessed on an Agilent 2100 Bioanalyzer. The full study reports these points: In cross-validation, a model built on a 13 V-J signature told ophthalmopathy apart from stable hyperthyroidism with roughly 87% sensitivity and around 84% specificity, and in testing the same model reached 80%/75%. In validation, progression to ophthalmopathy was predicted by the model with 55% to 71% sensitivity and 72.22% specificity, a median of approximately 6.5 months before onset. Most expanded thyroid clonotypes (frequency above 0.001) were also found in blood, which suggests that blood repertoires may mirror thyroid immune responses. Sample size was not statistically predetermined, and blinding of investigators to group allocation was not performed.

The TCR beta CDR3 regions were amplified from RNA transcripts. The TCR CDR3 was subjected to a first round of RT-PCR using the HTBI primer set and the Qiagen OneStep RT-PCR kit. The libraries were constructed in a second round of multiplex PCR and then size-selected and purified. The libraries were sequenced on an Illumina HiSeq2000 using paired-end 100 bp reads. In the authors' own workflow: Raw data were processed with SOAPnuke, discarding reads with adapters, uncalled bases, mean Phred below 15, or no exact constant-primer or identifier match. COPE v1.2.5 was used to merge high-quality paired reads, and clonotypes were defined as unique nucleotide sequences. Clonotypes were aligned to IMGT TRBV, TRBD and TRBJ reference segments using MiTCR v1.1. Only V-J combinations with frequency above 0.0001, covering roughly 99% of repertoires, were analysed. The TCS score was defined as the ratio of F50 (clonal expansion) to E x V (chaos), calculated using BLOSUM62-based TCRdist between CDR3 peptides within each V-J. Welch's t-statistics and random forest reduced around 510 V-J features to 13, which were used in a naive Bayes classifier (R e1071). TCRdb redid the processing of the public reads, applying fastp at Q25 and MiXCR, and retained in-frame beta chains. Merged by CDR3 protein, the rows form single entries marked with the most common genes and DNA. None of the V and J calls come from the authors' own analysis; TCRdb made them. This sample gives a few hundred thousand distinct CDR3 sequences in total; more than 15% of them show up just once. The top ten hold over 12% of the sample.

The CDR3 contains 13 residues, cysteine and phenylalanine counted. CDR3 DNA only is kept here, 39 bases in frame from base 1. The V and J ends are trimmed by 7 bases and 5 bases, leaving 12 bases between them. The germline V gene specifies LGHNT as CDR1 and FRNRAP as CDR2. This clonotype was sampled from a woman in her late teens or twenties with Graves' hyperthyroidism. Sequencing was done on a sample of blood. The sequence links TRBV12-5 to TRBJ1-5; a weak D assignment points to TRBD1 (5 bases agree). The CDR3 protein sequence reads: CASAPGGDQPQHF. The DNA reads as follows: TGTGCTAGTGCCCCTGGGGGGGATCAGCCCCAGCATTTT.